This T cell receptor beta chain appears in the sequencing data of a study of blood T cell repertoires in COVID-19. The method was immunoSEQ multiplex PCR; TCRdb's version includes in-frame clones alone and lacks a portion of them. The data show 150,000 to 200,000 clones, approximately 91% seen once. V was clipped by 3 bases and J by 6 bases; unmatched bases: 7. The CDR3 is made up of 14 amino acids. The germline CDR1 and CDR2 sequences are LNHDA and SQIVND (reference sequence). Specimen: peripheral blood. The sequence came from a man between 18 and 35 years old with acute or convalescent COVID-19. The chain links TRBV19 to TRBJ2-7; 8 bases match TRBD1. The CDR3, as DNA: TGTGCCAGTAGTATTGGCAGGGGGCGAGTCGAGCAGTACTTC. This codes for CASSIGRGRVEQYF.